The source of this TCR beta chain is a study of shared clonotypes between healthy human individuals. Whole-study findings and limits: As a rule, naive subsets had a larger estimated richness than memory subsets.

The sample holds one count of this clone. The antigen is undetermined. The test was conducted at deep level. Here immunoSEQ multiplex PCR was the method, and the copy in TCRdb shows in-frame clones only, minus some. The sample yields approximately 2.4 million clones, more than 90% seen once. Naive CD4+ cells were CD45RA-selected; the remaining cells were memory. The receptor comes from a man younger than 35 in good health. Sequenced material: naive CD4+ T cells sorted from blood. Subset denoted: CD45RA+ positively selected.

The CDR3 sequence: CASSLIQVTNYGYTF. The CDR3 DNA is TGTGCCAGCAGTTTAATCCAGGTTACTAACTATGGCTACACCTTC. The V and J genes are TRBV28 and TRBJ1-2, with no clear D. The germline CDR1 and CDR2 sequences are MDHEN and SYDVKM. The CDR3 contains 15 residues. The ends were cut back, 2 bases at V and 0 bases at J, with 10 bases in the middle.